This TCR beta chain is drawn from a study of blood T cell repertoires in COVID-19. Study-level information: Acute and convalescent COVID-19 samples came from the United States, Italy and Spain. T cells, B-cell-depleted T cells, or PBMCs provided the cDNA or gDNA that served as material.

CDR1 and CDR2 (germline): MDHEN, SYDVKM. The V gene end was trimmed by 3 bases and the J gene end by 0 bases; junction bases not matched to a gene: 4. This CDR3 contains 16 residues. As originally analysed: The assay estimated nucleated cells by amplifying reference gene primers. TCRdb's table, derived via immunoSEQ multiplex PCR, lists solely in-frame clones and lacks some. V and J calls plus clone size are reproduced from that table; the DNA served to infer D and trimming. The repertoire holds under 200,000 clones, with roughly 90% as singletons. The sequencing sample was made of peripheral blood. The sequence derives from a man aged 50-60 years with acute or convalescent COVID-19. V gene TRBV28 combines with J gene TRBJ1-3; TRBD1 matches at 8 bases. CDR3 loop: CASSFGTGSSGNTIYF. CDR3 sequence (DNA): TGTGCCAGCAGTTTTGGGACAGGTTCCTCTGGAAACACCATATATTTT.